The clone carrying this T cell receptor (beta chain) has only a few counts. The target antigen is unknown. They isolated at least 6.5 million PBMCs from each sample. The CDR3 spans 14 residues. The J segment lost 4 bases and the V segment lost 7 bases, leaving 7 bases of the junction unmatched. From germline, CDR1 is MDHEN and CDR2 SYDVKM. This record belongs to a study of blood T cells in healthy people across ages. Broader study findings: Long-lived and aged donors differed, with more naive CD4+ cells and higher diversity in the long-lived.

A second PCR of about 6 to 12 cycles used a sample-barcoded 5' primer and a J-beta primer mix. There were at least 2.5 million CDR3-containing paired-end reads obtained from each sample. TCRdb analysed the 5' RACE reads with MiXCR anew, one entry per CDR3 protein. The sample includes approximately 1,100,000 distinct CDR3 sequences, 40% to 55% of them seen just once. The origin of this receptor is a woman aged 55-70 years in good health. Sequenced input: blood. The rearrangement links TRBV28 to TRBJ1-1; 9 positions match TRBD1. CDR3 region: CASKRTGDGTEAFF. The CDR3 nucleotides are TGTGCCAGCAAGAGGACAGGGGACGGCACTGAAGCTTTCTTT.